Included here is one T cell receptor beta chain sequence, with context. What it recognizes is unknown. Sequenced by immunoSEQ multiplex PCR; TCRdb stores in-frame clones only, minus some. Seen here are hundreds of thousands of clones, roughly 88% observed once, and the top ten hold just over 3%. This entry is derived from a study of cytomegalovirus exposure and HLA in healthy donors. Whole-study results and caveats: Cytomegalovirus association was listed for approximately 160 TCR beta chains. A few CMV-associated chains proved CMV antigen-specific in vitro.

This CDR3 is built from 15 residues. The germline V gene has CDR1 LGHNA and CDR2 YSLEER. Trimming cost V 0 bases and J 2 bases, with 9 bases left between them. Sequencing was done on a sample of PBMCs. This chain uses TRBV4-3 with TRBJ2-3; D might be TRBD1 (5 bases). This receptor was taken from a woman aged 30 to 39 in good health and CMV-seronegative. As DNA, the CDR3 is TGCGCCAGCAGCCAAGATTCAGGGCCCACAGATACGCAGTATTTT. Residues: CASSQDSGPTDTQYF.